The 23 T cell receptor beta chains below all came from one sample that was sequenced in a study of read filtering for tumor transcriptome and immune sequencing. This library used approximately 390 ng RNA and molecular barcoded adaptors spanning alpha/delta and beta/gamma chains. TCRdb ran MiXCR on the reads and lists one entry per CDR3 protein. Here the sample spans about 25,000 distinct CDR3 sequences, approximately 23% being singletons. Source material: a population of CD138-negative cells sorted from bone marrow. All receptors derive from a donor aged 40 or over with multiple myeloma.

Only a few counts were recorded for this clonotype. CDR3 loop: CASSADGNQPQHF. Written as DNA, the CDR3 is TGTGCCAGCAGCGCCGACGGGAATCAGCCCCAGCATTTT. The V call is TRBV7-9, the J call TRBJ1-5, with D unresolved. V was shortened by 5 bases and J by 4 bases, with 9 bases between the two germline ends. This CDR3 region has 13 residues. Germline CDR1 and CDR2: SEHNR and FQNEAQ (reference sequence).

This clonotype appeared once. A junction boundary mismatches the germline segment, possibly from a read error. The chain employs TRBV19 and TRBJ2-1; D call uncertain. The length of the CDR3 is 14 residues. Per the germline V gene, CDR1 is LNHDA and CDR2 is SQIVND (reference sequence). The CDR3 loop reads CASSIIVSYNEQFF. DNA for the CDR3: TGTGCCAGTAGTATCATAGTCAGCTACAATGAGCAGTTCTTT.

There are many counts of this clonotype. The junction and the germline gene differ at one end; a read error may be behind it. The chain carries TRBV5-1 and TRBJ2-5; the match to TRBD2 covers 9 bases. CDR3 size: 16 residues. The germline V gene has CDR1 SGHRS and CDR2 YFSETQ. DNA of the CDR3: TGTGCCAGCAGCTTAGGATCTAGCGGGGCCCAAGAGACCCAGTACTTC. Amino acids: CASSLGSSGAQETQYF.

This clonotype was observed at least ten times. The chain couples TRBV7-8 to TRBJ2-2; D unresolved. CDR3 length: 14 amino acids. Germline CDR1 is SGHVS and CDR2 is FQNEAQ. V gave up 2 bases and J gave up 7 bases, with 11 bases separating them. CDR3 in amino acids: CASSLLNFFGELFF. CDR3 DNA: TGTGCCAGCAGCTTACTAAATTTTTTCGGGGAGCTGTTTTTT.

Concerning this clonotype itself: This may come from a read error, since a much larger clone is one base off. The chain has TRBV20-1 and TRBJ2-3; 8 nucleotides match TRBD2. This CDR3 comprises 13 residues. The ends lost 6 bases at V and 1 base at J; junction bases unmatched: 3. CDR1 is DFQATT, CDR2 SNEGSKA, per germline (reference sequence). The CDR3, as DNA: TGCAGTGCCTCGGGGGGGGGCACAGATACGCAGTATTTT. Translating it yields CSASGGGTDTQYF.

This clonotype was observed at least ten times. The chain couples TRBV28 to TRBJ2-1; D might be TRBD2 (7 bases). Trimming left V 2 bases short and J 1 base short, with 9 bases between. The CDR3 runs to 15 residues. Germline values: CDR1 MDHEN, CDR2 SYDVKM. CDR3 in DNA: TGTGCCAGCAGTTTAGGGGGGGCGTCCTACAATGAGCAGTTCTTC. This translates into CASSLGGASYNEQFF. The full variable domain, with the rest looked up from reference TRBV28 and TRBJ2-1, is DVKVTQSSRYLVKRTGEKVFLECVQDMDHENMFWYRQDPGLGLRLIYFSYDVKMKEKGDIPEGYSVSREKKERFSLILESASTNQTSMYLCASSLGGASYNEQFFGPGTRLTVL.

In its sample, this clonotype was seen many times. The gene calls are TRBV6-6 and TRBJ1-6; 10 nucleotides line up with TRBD1. Germline CDR1 reads MNHNY; CDR2 reads SVGAGI (reference sequence). The CDR3 runs 15 residues. The J segment lost 8 bases and the V segment lost 5 bases, leaving 6 bases of the junction unmatched. The CDR3 nucleotides read TGTGCCAGCAGTACCGCCGGGACAGGGGATTCACCCCTCCACTTT. This sequence encodes CASSTAGTGDSPLHF.

This clonotype was detected many times. The chain combines TRBV19 with TRBJ2-1; 7 nucleotides match TRBD2. The CDR3 extends over 15 amino acids. Losses at the gene ends were 5 bases for V and 2 bases for J; bases not matched to a gene: 6. Germline-derived CDR1 and CDR2 are LNHDA and SQIVND (reference sequence). The CDR3 DNA is TGTGCCAGTAGTCCGAGGGAGGGACCCTACAATGAGCAGTTCTTC. Translating gives CASSPREGPYNEQFF.

In this sample, this clonotype turned up once. The junction does not match germline at one end; this may be a read error. J is TRBJ2-2 and V is TRBV5-1, with 9 nucleotides matching TRBD1. The CDR3 sequence is 17 residues long. Per germline, CDR1 SGHRS and CDR2 YFSETQ. The chain's CDR3 is CSSSTVLTGGNTGELFF. CDR3 DNA: TGCTCCAGCAGCACAGTTCTGACAGGGGGGAACACCGGGGAGCTGTTTTTT. Drawing the rest from reference TRBV5-1 and TRBJ2-2, the complete variable domain is KAGVTQTPRYLIKTRGQQVTLSCSPISGHRSVSWYQQTPGQGLQFLFEYFSETQRNKGNFPGRFSGRQFSNSRSEMNVSTLELGDSALYLCSSSTVLTGGNTGELFFGEGSRLTVL.

At least ten counts were recorded for this clonotype. The chain has TRBV2 and TRBJ2-5; TRBD2 matches at 11 bases. This CDR3 contains 15 residues. Trimming removed 5 bases from V and 2 bases from J; junction bases left unmatched: 4. Germline V gene data show CDR1 as SNHLY and CDR2 as FYNNEI. In DNA, the CDR3 is TGTGCCAGCAGTCCCGGACTAGCGGGTCAAGAGACCCAGTACTTC. Translating gives CASSPGLAGQETQYF. The complete variable domain, with remaining parts taken from reference TRBV2 and TRBJ2-5, reads EPEVTQTPSHQVTQMGQEVILRCVPISNHLYFYWYRQILGQKVEFLVSFYNNEISEKSEIFDDQFSVERPDGSNFTLKIRSTKLEDSAMYFCASSPGLAGQETQYFGPGTRLLVL.

This clonotype was recorded many times. The genes are TRBV2 and TRBJ2-6; D may match TRBD1 or TRBD2 (6 bases each). V was trimmed by 2 bases and J by 0 bases, leaving 11 bases between them. CDR1 and CDR2 from the germline V gene are SNHLY and FYNNEI. The CDR3 contains 17 residues. The CDR3 DNA reads as TGTGCCAGCAGTGAAAGAGGGGGGAGCTCTGGGGCCAACGTCCTGACTTTC. It specifies CASSERGGSSGANVLTF.

For this clonotype: A read error is likely, as this CDR3 ends without the conserved phenylalanine or tryptophan. The V and J genes are TRBV18 and TRBJ1-6; a weak D match, TRBD1 (5 bases). The V and J ends lost 4 bases and 6 bases respectively, with 13 bases between them. Germline CDR1 KGHSH, CDR2 LQKENI. The CDR3 has 15 amino acids. The CDR3 sequence: CASSLDQGRNSPLHL. CDR3 nucleotides: TGTGCCAGCTCACTCGACCAGGGCCGTAATTCACCCCTCCACCTT.

This clonotype has a count of ten or more. The chain has TRBV18 and TRBJ1-1, with D unclear. V lost 6 bases and J 5 bases, leaving 10 bases between the germline ends. In germline, CDR1 is KGHSH, CDR2 LQKENI. The CDR3 covers 12 residues. CDR3 DNA sequence: TGTGCCAGCTCGACATCGCGGACTGAAGCTTTCTTT. Translating it yields CASSTSRTEAFF.

This clonotype was counted a few times. The J gene is TRBJ2-5, the V gene TRBV3-1, with 8 bases that match TRBD2. J was trimmed by 4 bases and V by 3 bases; bases with no gene match: 10. The CDR3 spans 16 residues. Germline V lookup: CDR1 LGHDT, CDR2 YNNKEL (reference sequence). The CDR3 region has the DNA TGTGCCAGCAGCCATGCGGGACGGGGGGGCCGAGAGACCCAGTACTTC. This sequence encodes CASSHAGRGGRETQYF.

In its sample, this clonotype was seen many times. This chain connects TRBV20-1 to TRBJ2-6; D unclear. Germline CDR1 DFQATT, CDR2 SNEGSKA (reference sequence). V lost 6 bases, J lost 0 bases, and 9 bases lay in between. The CDR3 totals 14 residues. This CDR3 is CSAVADSGANVLTF. DNA for the CDR3: TGCAGTGCCGTGGCTGACTCTGGGGCCAACGTCCTGACTTTC.

The genes are TRBV20-1 and TRBJ2-3, with D perhaps matching TRBD1 (6 bases). Germline V gene data show CDR1 as DFQATT and CDR2 as SNEGSKA (reference sequence). The ends were cut back, 6 bases at V and 2 bases at J, with 15 bases in the middle. The CDR3 has 14 amino acids. CDR3 region: CSATGHSSTDTQYF. In DNA form, the CDR3 reads TGCAGTGCGACGGGACACTCTTCCACAGATACGCAGTATTTT.

This chain joins TRBV28 and TRBJ1-1, with D uncertain. Per germline, CDR1 MDHEN and CDR2 SYDVKM. V dropped 3 bases and J dropped 1 base, with 15 bases sitting between them. There are 16 residues in the CDR3. This CDR3 is CASSFSGGRENTEAFF. The CDR3 nucleotides read TGTGCCAGCAGTTTTTCGGGCGGAAGGGAGAACACTGAAGCTTTCTTT.

This clonotype has at least ten counts. The chain joins TRBV20-1 to TRBJ1-1, with unresolved D. This CDR3 is 13 amino acids long. Germline CDR1 is DFQATT and CDR2 is SNEGSKA (reference sequence). V dropped 5 bases and J dropped 4 bases, with 14 bases sitting between them. The CDR3 is CSALGNGVTEAFF. For the CDR3, the DNA is TGCAGTGCTTTAGGGAACGGAGTCACTGAAGCTTTCTTT.

There are a few counts of this clonotype. A much bigger clone sits one base away, suggesting this may be a read error. The CDR3 end shows no conserved phenylalanine or tryptophan, and so a read error is likely. This rearrangement joins TRBV20-1 to TRBJ1-4; D ambiguous. The CDR3 sequence is 12 residues long. The ends were cut back, 5 bases at V and 8 bases at J, with 12 bases in the middle. Germline-derived CDR1 and CDR2 are DFQATT and SNEGSKA (reference sequence). This CDR3 reads CSALLPQEKLFY. The CDR3 DNA reads as TGCAGTGCTCTATTACCACAAGAAAAACTGTTTTAT.

By share, this clonotype ranks as medium-sized. J is TRBJ2-1 and V is TRBV20-1; 12 bases line up with TRBD1. J gave up 8 bases and V 5 bases, and 4 bases lay outside the gene matches. Germline values: CDR1 DFQATT, CDR2 SNEGSKA (reference sequence). The CDR3 totals 13 residues. DNA for the CDR3: TGCAGTGCTTTGGGACAGGGGGCTGATGAGCAGTTCTTC. Protein product: CSALGQGADEQFF.

This clonotype was seen more than once but under ten times. The gene calls are TRBV18 and TRBJ2-2, with D possibly TRBD1 on 6 matching bases. CDR1 and CDR2 (germline): KGHSH, LQKENI. V gave up 3 bases and J gave up 2 bases, with 13 bases separating them. This CDR3 comprises 16 residues. The CDR3 region is CASSPSLGANTGELFF. CDR3 bases: TGTGCCAGCTCACCTTCGTTGGGGGCCAACACCGGGGAGCTGTTTTTT.

This clonotype has at least ten counts. V usage is TRBV20-1 and J usage is TRBJ2-7; TRBD2 is a possible D gene (5 bases). CDR1 is DFQATT, CDR2 SNEGSKA, per germline (reference sequence). CDR3 size: 15 residues. Trimming removed 6 bases from V and 4 bases from J, with 22 bases in between. The CDR3: CSAERAGSQNYEQYF. The CDR3 region has the DNA TGCAGTGCGGAGAGGGCGGGCTCCCAGAATTACGAGCAGTACTTC.

This clonotype was counted at least ten times. The chain uses TRBV12-3 or TRBV12-4 and TRBJ2-1; D remains ambiguous. The CDR3 consists of 11 residues. V gave up 5 bases and J gave up 7 bases, with 6 bases separating them. CDR3 amino acids: CASSQRNEQFF. CDR3 DNA: TGTGCCAGCAGTCAGCGAAATGAGCAGTTCTTC.